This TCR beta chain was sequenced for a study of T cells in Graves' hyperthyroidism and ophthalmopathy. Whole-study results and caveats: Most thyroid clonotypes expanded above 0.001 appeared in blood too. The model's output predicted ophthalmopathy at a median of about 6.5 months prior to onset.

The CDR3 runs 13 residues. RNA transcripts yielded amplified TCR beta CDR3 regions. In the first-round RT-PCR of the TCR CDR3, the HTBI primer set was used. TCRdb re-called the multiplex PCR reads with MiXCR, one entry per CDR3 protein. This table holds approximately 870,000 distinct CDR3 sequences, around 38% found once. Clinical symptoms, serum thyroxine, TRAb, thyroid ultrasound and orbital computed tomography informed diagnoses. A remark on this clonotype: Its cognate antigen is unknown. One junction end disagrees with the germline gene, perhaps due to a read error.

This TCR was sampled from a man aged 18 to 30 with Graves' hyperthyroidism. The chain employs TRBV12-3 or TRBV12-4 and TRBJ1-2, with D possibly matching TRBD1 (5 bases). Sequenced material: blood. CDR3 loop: CAISEQQDCGYTF. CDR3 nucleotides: TGTGCCATCAGTGAACAACAGGACTGTGGCTACACCTTC.